This T cell receptor (beta chain) was identified in a study of T cell responses to AZD1222 COVID-19 vaccine. The repertoire was sequenced with immunoSEQ multiplex PCR; TCRdb's copy has only in-frame clones and lacks some. The profile shows 77,000 or so clones, 80% to 90% of them singletons. This clone was picked up one time. Trimming left V 1 base short and J 2 bases short, with 6 bases between. Germline CDR1 and CDR2: PRHDT and FYEKMQ (reference sequence). This CDR3 has 13 amino acids. Sequenced material: peripheral blood, taken on day 0 of AZD1222 vaccination. V gene TRBV13 combines with J gene TRBJ2-7; D call uncertain. This receptor was taken from an adult in good health. This CDR3 reads CASSLAETYEQYF. CDR3 DNA: TGTGCCAGCAGCTTAGCCGAAACCTACGAGCAGTACTTC.